The next 24 T cell receptor beta chains were all read from a single sample in a study of beta chain features in type 1 diabetes. Every isolated RNA sample was fully reverse transcribed, so sequencing captured expressed TCRB transcripts. Profiled with immunoSEQ multiplex PCR; TCRdb holds only in-frame clones, not every one. Of around 250,000 clones listed, roughly 20% were seen once; the top ten hold about 0.027%. Antigens for these TCRs are unknown. Broader study findings: Type 1 diabetes patients had TCRB CDR3s that were shorter (moderately but significantly so) in all four CD4+ subsets.

Sequences were obtained from naive CD4+ T cells from blood. The receptors come from a woman in her 40s with type 1 diabetes.

This clone was observed a handful of times. The V call is TRBV29-1, the J call TRBJ2-5; 9 bases match TRBD1. Gene TRBJ2-7 matches the end of the DNA better, so the J call may be wrong. Germline values: CDR1 SQVTM, CDR2 ANQGSEA. The CDR3 is 14 amino acids. CDR3 sequence (DNA): TGCAGCGCTTTTACCGGGACAGGGTATAACGAGCAGTACTTC. Translated: CSAFTGTGYNEQYF.

This clone came up a few times. V is TRBV9 and J is TRBJ2-1; a weak D match, TRBD1 (6 bases). Germline lookup yields CDR1 SGDLS and CDR2 YYNGEE. The CDR3 is 15 residues long. V lost 4 bases, J lost 14 bases, and 25 bases lay in between. The chain's CDR3 is CASSTRQALVSRKFF. CDR3 sequence (DNA): TGTGCCAGCAGCACCCGACAGGCCCTGGTTTCAAGGAAGTTCTTC. The full variable domain, rest sourced from reference TRBV9 and TRBJ2-1, is DSGVTQTPKHLITATGQRVTLRCSPRSGDLSVYWYQQSLDQGLQFLIQYYNGEERAKGNILERFSAQQFPDLHSELNLSSLELGDSALYFCASSTRQALVSRKFFGPGTRLTVL.

V is TRBV11-3 and J is TRBJ2-7; D perhaps matches TRBD1 (5 bases). This CDR3 region has 13 residues. Germline V gives CDR1 SGHNT, CDR2 YENEEA. Deletions cut 5 bases from V and 5 bases from J, with 13 bases between. The CDR3 DNA reads TGTGCCAGCAGCACCAGCTCAGGGAACGAGCAGTACTTC. Amino acid sequence: CASSTSSGNEQYF.

The rearrangement joins TRBV15 to TRBJ2-2; possibly TRBD2 for D (5 bases). Germline V gene lookup returns CDR1 LNHNV and CDR2 YYDKDF (reference sequence). V was clipped by 4 bases and J by 1 base, with 7 bases between them. This CDR3 region has 14 residues. CDR3 nucleotide sequence: TGTGCCACCAGCACGGGAAAGAACACCGGGGAGCTGTTTTTT. Amino acid sequence: CATSTGKNTGELFF.

This clone was observed a few times. The chain links TRBV2 to TRBJ2-6, with TRBD1 identical over 7 bases. Germline trimming cut 6 bases from V and 0 bases from J; bases unmatched to any gene: 5. The CDR3 length is 16 residues. Germline V lookup: CDR1 SNHLY, CDR2 FYNNEI. CDR3 protein: CASRGTAPSGANVLTF. The CDR3 DNA reads TGTGCCAGCAGAGGGACAGCCCCCTCTGGGGCCAACGTCCTGACTTTC.

This rearrangement joins TRBV5-6 to TRBJ1-1; possible D gene TRBD1, 6 bases. Germline loops: CDR1 SGHDT, CDR2 YYEEEE. This CDR3 has 14 amino acids. V dropped 0 bases and J dropped 4 bases, with 10 bases sitting between them. CDR3 sequence: CASSLGQVATEAFF. In nucleotides, the CDR3 is TGTGCCAGCAGCTTGGGACAGGTAGCCACTGAAGCTTTCTTT.

CDR3 sequence reads: CASSHLSDSYSNQPQHF. The DNA for the CDR3 is TGCGCCAGCAGCCATTTATCAGACAGTTATAGCAATCAGCCCCAGCATTTT. The chain couples TRBV4-1 to TRBJ1-5; maybe TRBD1 (5 bases). There are 17 residues in the CDR3. The germline V and J ends were trimmed by 3 bases and 0 bases, with 15 bases remaining between them. Germline V gives CDR1 MGHRA, CDR2 YSYEKL.

This clone appeared a few times. This sequence joins TRBV4-3 and TRBJ2-1; maybe TRBD2 (5 bases). The CDR3 runs 16 residues. The germline V gene encodes CDR1 LGHNA and CDR2 YSLEER. V dropped 0 bases and J dropped 4 bases, with 13 bases sitting between them. The CDR3 spells CASSQDMRGSYNEQFF. The CDR3 nucleotides are TGCGCCAGCAGCCAAGATATGAGAGGGAGTTACAATGAGCAGTTCTTC.

This clone was counted between two and nine times. V is TRBV27 and J is TRBJ1-1, with D hard to call. With 4 bases removed from V and 0 bases from J, the gap between germline ends came to 12 bases. The CDR3 runs 15 residues. Per germline, CDR1 MNHEY and CDR2 SMNVEV (reference sequence). The CDR3 spells CASSWGAGLNTEAFF. As DNA, the CDR3 is TGTGCCAGCAGTTGGGGAGCGGGATTGAACACTGAAGCTTTCTTT.

The rearrangement uses TRBV2 and TRBJ1-1, with 7 bases matching TRBD1. V gave up 4 bases and J gave up 14 bases; unmatched junction bases: 16. Germline loops: CDR1 SNHLY, CDR2 FYNNEI. This CDR3 region has 14 residues. The CDR3: CASSGQGNPRVAFF. CDR3 DNA sequence: TGTGCCAGCAGTGGACAGGGTAACCCCAGAGTTGCATTCTTT. The variable domain in full, with the rest retrieved from reference TRBV2 and TRBJ1-1, is EPEVTQTPSHQVTQMGQEVILRCVPISNHLYFYWYRQILGQKVEFLVSFYNNEISEKSEIFDDQFSVERPDGSNFTLKIRSTKLEDSAMYFCASSGQGNPRVAFFGQGTRLTVV.

The chain links TRBV11-2 to TRBJ2-5; 8 nucleotides align to TRBD1. Trimming cost V 0 bases and J 2 bases; bases outside gene matches: 5. The CDR3 spans 16 residues. Germline V gene data show CDR1 as SGHAT and CDR2 as FQNNGV. CDR3 residues: CASSLDIRTGQETQYF. The CDR3 DNA is TGTGCCAGCAGCTTAGATATTAGGACAGGGCAAGAGACCCAGTACTTC.

The table lists this clone with a few counts. The chain has TRBV29-1 and TRBJ1-1, with TRBD1 as a possible D gene (6 bases). V lost 6 bases to trimming and J lost 1 base, with 12 bases between them. This CDR3 has 13 amino acids. CDR1 is SQVTM and CDR2 is ANQGSEA in the germline V gene. This chain's CDR3 is CSVEQGKNTEAFF. The DNA of the CDR3 is TGCAGCGTCGAACAGGGAAAGAACACTGAAGCTTTCTTT.

This clone was seen a handful of times. Here the CDR3 reads CASRPGGQGATEAFF. DNA for the CDR3: TGTGCCAGCCGCCCCGGGGGACAGGGAGCCACTGAAGCTTTCTTT. The chain uses TRBV28 and TRBJ1-1; 9 bases are shared with TRBD1. The germline V gene has CDR1 MDHEN and CDR2 SYDVKM. With 8 bases clipped from V and 4 bases from J, the junction kept 11 bases outside the gene matches. The CDR3 length is 15 residues.

The V gene is TRBV7-2, the J gene TRBJ1-6, with 10 positions matching TRBD1. Germline V gene data show CDR1 as SGHTA and CDR2 as FQGNSA. The CDR3 has 13 amino acids. V shed 5 bases and J 11 bases; nucleotides not matched to a gene: 3. The CDR3 region is CASSRDRGTPLHF. CDR3 in DNA: TGTGCCAGCAGCCGGGACAGGGGAACACCCCTCCACTTT.

The chain carries TRBV28 and TRBJ2-5, with D possibly matching TRBD2 (5 bases). The CDR3 spans 14 residues. Germline V gene sequence: CDR1 MDHEN, CDR2 SYDVKM. V was clipped by 7 bases and J by 0 bases, with 12 bases between them. CDR3 sequence (DNA): TGTGCCAGCACGCTCTCGGGGTACCAAGAGACCCAGTACTTC. Translation gives CASTLSGYQETQYF.

The gene calls are TRBV2 and TRBJ2-1; TRBD1 aligns across 11 bases. Germline V gene lookup returns CDR1 SNHLY and CDR2 FYNNEI. V dropped 5 bases and J dropped 8; count of bases not matched to a gene: 5. CDR3 size: 14 residues. The CDR3 bases are TGTGCCAGCAGTACCCGGGACAGGGGGGATGAGCAGTTCTTC. This sequence encodes CASSTRDRGDEQFF. Filled out from reference TRBV2 and TRBJ2-1, the complete variable domain reads EPEVTQTPSHQVTQMGQEVILRCVPISNHLYFYWYRQILGQKVEFLVSFYNNEISEKSEIFDDQFSVERPDGSNFTLKIRSTKLEDSAMYFCASSTRDRGDEQFFGPGTRLTVL.

This chain uses TRBV30 with TRBJ2-7; D is perhaps TRBD2 (5 bases). The CDR3 has 12 amino acids. Per the germline V gene, CDR1 is GTSNPN and CDR2 is SVGIG (reference sequence). The V and J ends lost 2 bases and 6 bases respectively, with 11 bases between them. The CDR3 reads CAWSPGEREQYF. The CDR3 coding sequence is TGTGCCTGGAGTCCCGGGGAGCGCGAGCAGTACTTC.

This chain links TRBV7-8 with TRBJ2-3; possibly TRBD1 for D (6 bases). The CDR3 extends over 14 amino acids. Trimming took 7 bases from V and 3 from J, leaving 14 bases between them. Germline CDR1 reads SGHVS; CDR2 reads FQNEAQ. CDR3 sequence (DNA): TGTGCCAGCAAAACAGGGTCCGGTACAGATACGCAGTATTTT. It codes for CASKTGSGTDTQYF.

This clone has just a few counts. This CDR3 is also generated by other DNA sequences in the sample. This chain links TRBV7-2 with TRBJ1-5; D uncertain. The V gene lost 5 bases and the J gene lost 7 bases, with 15 bases spanning the gap. In germline, CDR1 is SGHTA, CDR2 FQGNSA. This CDR3 region has 14 residues. The CDR3 loop is CASSPRSGGQPQHF. The DNA of the CDR3 is TGTGCCAGCAGCCCCAGGAGTGGAGGGCAGCCCCAGCATTTT.

This clone was observed a few times. CDR3: CATSRTADSGNTIYF. The CDR3, as DNA: TGTGCCACCAGCAGAACAGCAGACTCTGGAAACACCATATATTTT. The chain has TRBV15 and TRBJ1-3; D uncertain. CDR1 and CDR2 (germline): LNHNV, YYDKDF (reference sequence). The CDR3 runs to 15 residues. V gave up 2 bases and J gave up 0 bases, with 8 bases separating them.

In this sample, this clone turned up a few times. The chain links TRBV7-2 to TRBJ1-1; D call uncertain. V was pared by 2 bases and J by 0 bases, with 7 bases between. This CDR3 has 14 amino acids. Germline loops: CDR1 SGHTA, CDR2 FQGNSA. The CDR3 region has the DNA TGTGCCAGCAGCTTAAACGGGTTGAACACTGAAGCTTTCTTT. Protein sequence: CASSLNGLNTEAFF.

This clone has a handful of counts. The rearrangement uses TRBV2 and TRBJ2-1; 7 bases align to TRBD2. The germline CDR1 and CDR2 sequences are SNHLY and FYNNEI. With V trimmed by 8 bases and J by 6 bases, 10 bases remained unmatched. The CDR3 has 14 residues. The CDR3 sequence is CASSPGRGTNEQFF. As DNA, the CDR3 is TGTGCCAGCTCCCCTGGGCGGGGGACCAATGAGCAGTTCTTC. Looking up the rest from reference TRBV2 and TRBJ2-1 gives the full variable domain: EPEVTQTPSHQVTQMGQEVILRCVPISNHLYFYWYRQILGQKVEFLVSFYNNEISEKSEIFDDQFSVERPDGSNFTLKIRSTKLEDSAMYFCASSPGRGTNEQFFGPGTRLTVL.

The J gene is TRBJ1-2, the V gene TRBV9; a possible D gene is TRBD1 (5 bases). The germline V and J ends were trimmed by 4 bases and 4 bases, with 11 bases remaining between them. This CDR3 region has 13 residues. The germline V gene has CDR1 SGDLS and CDR2 YYNGEE. CDR3 coding DNA: TGTGCCAGCAGCATCGGAGGGGCCTATGGCTACACCTTC. This sequence encodes CASSIGGAYGYTF. Full variable domain (rest looked up from reference TRBV9 and TRBJ1-2): DSGVTQTPKHLITATGQRVTLRCSPRSGDLSVYWYQQSLDQGLQFLIQYYNGEERAKGNILERFSAQQFPDLHSELNLSSLELGDSALYFCASSIGGAYGYTFGSGTRLTVV.

This clone appeared a few times. This chain links TRBV5-1 with TRBJ2-1, with 10 bases fitting TRBD2. This CDR3 has 15 amino acids. Germline loops: CDR1 SGHRS, CDR2 YFSETQ. J lost 9 bases, V lost 2 bases, and 8 bases had no gene match. CDR3 sequence reads: CASSFQEAGGGEQFF. CDR3 coding DNA: TGCGCCAGCAGCTTTCAGGAAGCGGGAGGGGGTGAGCAGTTCTTC.